This TCR beta chain was identified during a study of T cells after yellow fever vaccination. Study summary: The fractions with low cell numbers were processed using SMART-Seq v4 Ultra Low Input. Study-wide findings and caveats: Most clones from primary vaccination were detected again post-booster (about 96% CD4, more than 85% CD8). Researchers report a weaker secondary response that nonetheless peaked faster, day 5 versus 15.

This CDR3 is built from 15 residues. V was clipped by 5 bases and J by 2 bases, with 10 bases between them. The germline CDR1 and CDR2 sequences are SGHTA and FQGNSA. In regard to this clonotype: What it binds is not known.

5'RACE template switching generated TCR cDNA, adding a universal primer site and UMIs. TCRdb ran MiXCR on the 5' RACE reads and lists one entry per CDR3 protein. The sample holds hundreds of thousands of distinct CDR3 sequences, roughly 3.5% seen once. The material sequenced was PBMCs, taken on the day of the yellow fever booster vaccination. The genes are TRBV7-2 and TRBJ2-6; D not certain. The source of this sequence is a man younger than 35 who received the YFV17D yellow fever vaccine. In DNA, the CDR3 is TGTGCCAGCAGCCCGCACCAGGCTGGGGCCAACGTCCTGACTTTC. Amino acids: CASSPHQAGANVLTF.